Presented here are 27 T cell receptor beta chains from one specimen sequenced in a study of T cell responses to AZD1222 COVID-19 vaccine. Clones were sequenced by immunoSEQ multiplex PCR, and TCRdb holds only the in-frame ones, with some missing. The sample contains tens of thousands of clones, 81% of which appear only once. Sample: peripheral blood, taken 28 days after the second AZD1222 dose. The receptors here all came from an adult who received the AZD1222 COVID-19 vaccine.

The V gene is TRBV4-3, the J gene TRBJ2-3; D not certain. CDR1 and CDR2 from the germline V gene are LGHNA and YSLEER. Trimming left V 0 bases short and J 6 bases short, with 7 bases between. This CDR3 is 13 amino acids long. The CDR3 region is CASSQEGRDTQYF. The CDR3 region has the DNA TGCGCCAGCAGCCAAGAAGGAAGGGATACGCAGTATTTT.

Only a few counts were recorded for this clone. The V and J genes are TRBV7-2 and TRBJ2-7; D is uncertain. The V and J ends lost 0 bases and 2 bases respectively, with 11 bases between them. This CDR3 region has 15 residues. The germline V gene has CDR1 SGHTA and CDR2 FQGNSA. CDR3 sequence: CASSLAPGSTYEQYF. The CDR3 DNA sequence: TGTGCCAGCAGCTTAGCGCCCGGTTCTACCTACGAGCAGTACTTC. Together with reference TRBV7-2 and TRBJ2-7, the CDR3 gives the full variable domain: GAGVSQSPSNKVTEKGKDVELRCDPISGHTALYWYRQSLGQGLEFLIYFQGNSAPDKSGLPSDRFSAERTGGSVSTLTIQRTQQEDSAVYLCASSLAPGSTYEQYFGPGTRLTVT.

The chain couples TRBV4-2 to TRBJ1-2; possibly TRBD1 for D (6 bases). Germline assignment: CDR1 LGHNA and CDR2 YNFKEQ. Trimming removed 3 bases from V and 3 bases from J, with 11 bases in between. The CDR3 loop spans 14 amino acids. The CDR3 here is CASSQTGGDYGYTF. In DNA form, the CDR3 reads TGTGCCAGCAGCCAGACAGGAGGGGACTATGGCTACACCTTC.

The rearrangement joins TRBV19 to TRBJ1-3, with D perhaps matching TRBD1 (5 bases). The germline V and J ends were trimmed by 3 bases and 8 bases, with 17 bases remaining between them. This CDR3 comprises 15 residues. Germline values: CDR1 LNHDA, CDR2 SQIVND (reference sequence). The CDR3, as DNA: TGTGCCAGTAGTATGGCCTGGGGCCTGATGGACACCATATATTTT. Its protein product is CASSMAWGLMDTIYF.

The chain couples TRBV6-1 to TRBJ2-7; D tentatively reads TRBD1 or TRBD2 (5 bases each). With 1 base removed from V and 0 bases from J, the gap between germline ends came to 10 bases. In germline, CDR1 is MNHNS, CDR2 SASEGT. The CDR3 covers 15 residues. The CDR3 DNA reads TGTGCCAGCAGTGAAGTGGGGACCCACTCCTACGAGCAGTACTTC. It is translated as CASSEVGTHSYEQYF.

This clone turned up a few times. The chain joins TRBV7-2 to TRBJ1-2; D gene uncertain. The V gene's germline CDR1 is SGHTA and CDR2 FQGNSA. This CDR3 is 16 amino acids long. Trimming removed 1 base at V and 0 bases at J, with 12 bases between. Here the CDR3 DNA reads TGTGCCAGCAGCTTAGTTGGGCAGGTCCCTAACTATGGCTACACCTTC. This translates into CASSLVGQVPNYGYTF.

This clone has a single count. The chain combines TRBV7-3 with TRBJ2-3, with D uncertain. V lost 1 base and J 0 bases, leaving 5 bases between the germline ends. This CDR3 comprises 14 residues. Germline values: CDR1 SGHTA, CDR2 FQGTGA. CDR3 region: CASSLSPSTDTQYF. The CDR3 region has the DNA TGTGCCAGCAGCTTAAGTCCGAGCACAGATACGCAGTATTTT.

CDR3 bases: TGCAGCGTTGCACGACAGGGAACTAGCACAGATACGCAGTATTTT. Translation: CSVARQGTSTDTQYF. The V gene is TRBV29-1, the J gene TRBJ2-3, with 7 bases matching TRBD1. The CDR3 covers 15 residues. V shed 4 bases and J 0 bases; nucleotides not matched to a gene: 7. Germline V gives CDR1 SQVTM, CDR2 ANQGSEA.

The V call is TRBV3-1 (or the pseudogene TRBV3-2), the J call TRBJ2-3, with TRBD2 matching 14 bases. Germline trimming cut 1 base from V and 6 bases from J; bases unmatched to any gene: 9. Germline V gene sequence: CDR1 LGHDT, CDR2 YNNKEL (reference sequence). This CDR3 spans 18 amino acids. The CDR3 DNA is TGTGCCAGCAGCCAAGGGACTAGCGGGAGGCCGTGGCCGGATACGCAGTATTTT. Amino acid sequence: CASSQGTSGRPWPDTQYF.

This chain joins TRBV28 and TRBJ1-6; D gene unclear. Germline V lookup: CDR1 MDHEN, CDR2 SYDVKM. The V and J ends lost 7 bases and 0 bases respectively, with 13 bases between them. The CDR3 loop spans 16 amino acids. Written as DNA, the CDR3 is TGTGCCAGCATCGCTGGCGGGAGCTCCTATAATTCACCCCTCCACTTT. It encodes CASIAGGSSYNSPLHF. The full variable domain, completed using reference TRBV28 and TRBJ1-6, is DVKVTQSSRYLVKRTGEKVFLECVQDMDHENMFWYRQDPGLGLRLIYFSYDVKMKEKGDIPEGYSVSREKKERFSLILESASTNQTSMYLCASIAGGSSYNSPLHFGNGTRLTVT.

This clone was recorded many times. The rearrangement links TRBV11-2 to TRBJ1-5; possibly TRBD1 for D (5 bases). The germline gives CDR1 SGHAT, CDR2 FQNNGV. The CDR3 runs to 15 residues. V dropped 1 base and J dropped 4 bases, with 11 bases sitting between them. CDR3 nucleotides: TGTGCCAGCAGCTTAGGAGGGGCGCCGAATCAGCCCCAGCATTTT. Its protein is CASSLGGAPNQPQHF.

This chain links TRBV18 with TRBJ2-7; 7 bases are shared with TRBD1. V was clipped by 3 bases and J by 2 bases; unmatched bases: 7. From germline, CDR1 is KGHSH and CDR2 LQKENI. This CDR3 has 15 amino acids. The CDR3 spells CASSPFGTATYEQYF. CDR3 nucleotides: TGTGCCAGCTCACCCTTCGGGACAGCTACCTACGAGCAGTACTTC. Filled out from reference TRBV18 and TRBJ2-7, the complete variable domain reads NAGVMQNPRHLVRRRGQEARLRCSPMKGHSHVYWYRQLPEEGLKFMVYLQKENIIDESGMPKERFSAEFPKEGPSILRIQQVVRGDSAAYFCASSPFGTATYEQYFGPGTRLTVT.

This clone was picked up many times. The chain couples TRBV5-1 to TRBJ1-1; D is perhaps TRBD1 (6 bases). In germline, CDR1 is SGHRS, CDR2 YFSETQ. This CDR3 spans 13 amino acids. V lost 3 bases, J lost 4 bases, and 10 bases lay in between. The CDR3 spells CASSSQGGTEAFF. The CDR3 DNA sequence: TGCGCCAGCAGCTCACAGGGTGGCACTGAAGCTTTCTTT.

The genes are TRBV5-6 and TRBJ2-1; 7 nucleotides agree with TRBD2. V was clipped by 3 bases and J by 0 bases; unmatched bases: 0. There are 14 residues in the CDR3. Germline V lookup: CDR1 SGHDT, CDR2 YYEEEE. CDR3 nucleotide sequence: TGTGCCAGCAGCTGGACTAGCTCCTACAATGAGCAGTTCTTC. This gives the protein CASSWTSSYNEQFF.

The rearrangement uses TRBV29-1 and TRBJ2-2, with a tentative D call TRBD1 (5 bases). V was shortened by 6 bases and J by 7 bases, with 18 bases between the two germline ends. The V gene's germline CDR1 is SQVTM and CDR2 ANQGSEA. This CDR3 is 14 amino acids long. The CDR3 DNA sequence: TGCAGCGTCCCTAAGAGGCAGGGTGGCGGGGAGCTGTTTTTT. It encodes CSVPKRQGGGELFF.

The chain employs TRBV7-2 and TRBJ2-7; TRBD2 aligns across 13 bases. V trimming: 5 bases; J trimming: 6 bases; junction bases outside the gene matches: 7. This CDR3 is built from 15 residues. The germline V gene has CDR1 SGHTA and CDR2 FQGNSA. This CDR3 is CASSPRTSGSFEQYF. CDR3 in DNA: TGTGCCAGCAGCCCGCGGACTAGCGGGAGTTTCGAGCAGTACTTC. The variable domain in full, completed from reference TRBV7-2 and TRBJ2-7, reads GAGVSQSPSNKVTEKGKDVELRCDPISGHTALYWYRQSLGQGLEFLIYFQGNSAPDKSGLPSDRFSAERTGGSVSTLTIQRTQQEDSAVYLCASSPRTSGSFEQYFGPGTRLTVT.

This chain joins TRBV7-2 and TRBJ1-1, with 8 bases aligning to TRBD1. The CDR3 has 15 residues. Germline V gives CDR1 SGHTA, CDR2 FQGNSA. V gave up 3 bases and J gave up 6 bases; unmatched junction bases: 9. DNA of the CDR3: TGTGCCAGCAGCTTTACACCGTCACAGGGGGCTGAAGCTTTCTTT. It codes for CASSFTPSQGAEAFF.

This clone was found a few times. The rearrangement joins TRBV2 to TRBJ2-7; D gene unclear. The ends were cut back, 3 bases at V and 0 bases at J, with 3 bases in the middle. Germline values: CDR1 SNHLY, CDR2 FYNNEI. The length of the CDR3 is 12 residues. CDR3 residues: CASSDASYEQYF. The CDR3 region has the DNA TGTGCCAGCAGTGACGCCTCCTACGAGCAGTACTTC.

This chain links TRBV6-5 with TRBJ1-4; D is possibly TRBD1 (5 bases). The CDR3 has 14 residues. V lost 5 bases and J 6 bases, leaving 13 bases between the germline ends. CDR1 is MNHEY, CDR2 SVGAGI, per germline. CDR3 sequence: CASSNRLRDEKLFF. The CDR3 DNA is TGTGCCAGCAGTAACAGGTTAAGGGATGAAAAACTGTTTTTT.

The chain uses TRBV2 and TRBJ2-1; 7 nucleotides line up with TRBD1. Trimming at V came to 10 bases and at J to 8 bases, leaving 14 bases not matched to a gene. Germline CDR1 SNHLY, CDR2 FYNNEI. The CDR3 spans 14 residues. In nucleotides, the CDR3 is TGTGCCACCCCAAGGGCAGGGGGTGGAGATGAGCAGTTCTTC. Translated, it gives CATPRAGGGDEQFF.

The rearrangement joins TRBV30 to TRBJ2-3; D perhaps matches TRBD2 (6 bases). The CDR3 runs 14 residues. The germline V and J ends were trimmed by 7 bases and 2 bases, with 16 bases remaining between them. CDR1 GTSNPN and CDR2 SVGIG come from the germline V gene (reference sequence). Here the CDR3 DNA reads TGTGCCTCCTCCGGAGGGTTGTTCACAGATACGCAGTATTTT. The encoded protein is CASSGGLFTDTQYF.

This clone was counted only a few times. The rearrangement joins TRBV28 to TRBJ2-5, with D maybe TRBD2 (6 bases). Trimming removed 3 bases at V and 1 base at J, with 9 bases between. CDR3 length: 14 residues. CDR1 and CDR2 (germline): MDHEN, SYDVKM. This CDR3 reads CASSLGGSQETQYF. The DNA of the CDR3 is TGTGCCAGCAGTTTGGGGGGAAGCCAAGAGACCCAGTACTTC.

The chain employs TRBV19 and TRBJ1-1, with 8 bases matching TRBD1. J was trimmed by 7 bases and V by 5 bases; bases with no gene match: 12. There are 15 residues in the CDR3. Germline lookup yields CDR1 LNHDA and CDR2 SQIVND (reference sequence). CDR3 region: CASSPWRAQGDEAFF. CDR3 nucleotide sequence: TGTGCCAGTAGTCCCTGGAGGGCACAGGGGGATGAAGCTTTCTTT.

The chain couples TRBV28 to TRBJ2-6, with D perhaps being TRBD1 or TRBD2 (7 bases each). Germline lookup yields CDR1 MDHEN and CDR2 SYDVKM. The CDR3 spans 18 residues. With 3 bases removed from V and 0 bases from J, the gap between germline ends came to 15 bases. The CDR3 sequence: CASSFLGGGSSGANVLTF. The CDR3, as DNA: TGTGCCAGCAGTTTTCTGGGAGGGGGCTCCTCTGGGGCCAACGTCCTGACTTTC.

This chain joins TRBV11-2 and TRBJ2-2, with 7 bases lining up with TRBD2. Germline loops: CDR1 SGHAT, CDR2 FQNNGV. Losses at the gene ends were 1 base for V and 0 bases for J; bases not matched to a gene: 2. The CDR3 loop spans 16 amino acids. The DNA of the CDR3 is TGTGCCAGCAGCTTAGTTGCGGGGGCGAACACCGGGGAGCTGTTTTTT. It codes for CASSLVAGANTGELFF.

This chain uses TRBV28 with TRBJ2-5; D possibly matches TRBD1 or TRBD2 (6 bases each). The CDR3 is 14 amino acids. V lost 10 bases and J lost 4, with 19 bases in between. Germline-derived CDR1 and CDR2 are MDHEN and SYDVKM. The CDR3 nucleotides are TGTGCCACGACTCTAGGGGGGTTCGGAGAGACCCAGTACTTC. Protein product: CATTLGGFGETQYF.

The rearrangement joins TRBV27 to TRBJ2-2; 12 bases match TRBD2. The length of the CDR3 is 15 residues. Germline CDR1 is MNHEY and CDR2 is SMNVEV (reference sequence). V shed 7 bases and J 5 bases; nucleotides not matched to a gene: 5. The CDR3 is CASTRTSGVTGELFF. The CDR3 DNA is TGTGCCAGCACCCGGACTAGCGGGGTTACCGGGGAGCTGTTTTTT.